This T cell receptor (beta chain) was found in a study of vaccination effects on CD4 cells after COVID-19. The data were produced by immunoSEQ multiplex PCR, yet TCRdb's version contains in-frame clones alone and is incomplete. The table includes some 30,000 clones, under 75% detected once. Study outcomes and limitations: Marked clonal contraction was seen late after vaccination (in both infection- and vaccine-induced clones).

Ahead of sequencing, the ViraFEST assay grew antigen-specific CD4+ T cells using viral peptide pools. Researchers isolated CD4+ T cells once less than twelve days of culture had elapsed. Prior SARS-CoV-2 infection was absent in the vaccine recipients, as shown by negative nucleocapsid antibodies. Wells containing approximately 2 million PBMC each were cultured with about 9.4 IU/ml IL-2 and around 10 ug/ml peptides. Cultures had half their medium replaced with IL-2 medium on days 3 and 7. To note about this clone: What it binds is unknown.

The receptor comes from a human donor who received a COVID-19 vaccine. This specimen was CD4+ T cells from PBMCs cultured with SARS-CoV-2 spike peptides, taken before COVID-19 vaccination.

The CDR3 loop reads CASSLNQGLNEKLFF. CDR3 in DNA: TGTGCCAGCAGCTTAAATCAGGGCCTTAATGAAAAACTGTTTTTT. The chain couples TRBV11-2 to TRBJ1-4; TRBD1 might be the D (5 bases). Trimming took 2 bases from V and 4 from J, leaving 11 bases between them. CDR1 is SGHAT, CDR2 FQNNGV, per germline. This CDR3 has 15 residues.